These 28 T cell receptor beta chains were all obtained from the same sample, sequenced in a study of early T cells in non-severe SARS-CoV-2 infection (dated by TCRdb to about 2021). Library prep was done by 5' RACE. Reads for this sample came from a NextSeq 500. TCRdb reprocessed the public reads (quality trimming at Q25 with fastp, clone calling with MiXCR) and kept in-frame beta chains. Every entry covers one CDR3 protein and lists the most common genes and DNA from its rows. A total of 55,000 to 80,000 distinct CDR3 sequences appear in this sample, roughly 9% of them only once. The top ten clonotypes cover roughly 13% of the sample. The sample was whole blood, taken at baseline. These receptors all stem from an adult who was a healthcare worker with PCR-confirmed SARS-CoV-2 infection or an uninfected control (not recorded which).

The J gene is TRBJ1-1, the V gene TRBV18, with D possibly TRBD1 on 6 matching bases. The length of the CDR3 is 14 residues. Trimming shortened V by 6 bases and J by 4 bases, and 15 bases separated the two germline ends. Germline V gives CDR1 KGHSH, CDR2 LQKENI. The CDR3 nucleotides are TGTGCCAGCTCCCCAGGAGGGGGGAGCACTGAAGCTTTCTTT. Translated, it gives CASSPGGGSTEAFF.

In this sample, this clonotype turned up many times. The CDR3 nucleotides are TGTGCCAGTACCGTCGACGCGGCCCCTAACTATGGCTACACCTTC. Translated: CASTVDAAPNYGYTF. The V call is TRBV19, the J call TRBJ1-2; D unresolved. This CDR3 comprises 15 residues. The germline V and J ends were trimmed by 7 bases and 0 bases, with 15 bases remaining between them. Germline V lookup: CDR1 LNHDA, CDR2 SQIVND (reference sequence).

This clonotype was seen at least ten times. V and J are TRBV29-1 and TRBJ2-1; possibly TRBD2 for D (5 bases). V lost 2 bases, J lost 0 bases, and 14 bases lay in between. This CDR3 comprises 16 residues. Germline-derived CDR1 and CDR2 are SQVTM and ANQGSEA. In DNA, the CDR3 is TGCAGCGTTGAACACTTCGGGGTAAGCTCCTACAATGAGCAGTTCTTC. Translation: CSVEHFGVSSYNEQFF.

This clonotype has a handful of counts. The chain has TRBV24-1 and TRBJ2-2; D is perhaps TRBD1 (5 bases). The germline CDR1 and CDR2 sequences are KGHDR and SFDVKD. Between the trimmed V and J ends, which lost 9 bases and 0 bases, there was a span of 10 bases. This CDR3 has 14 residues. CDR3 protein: CATRQFANTGELFF. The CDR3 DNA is TGTGCCACCCGACAGTTCGCGAACACCGGGGAGCTGTTTTTT.

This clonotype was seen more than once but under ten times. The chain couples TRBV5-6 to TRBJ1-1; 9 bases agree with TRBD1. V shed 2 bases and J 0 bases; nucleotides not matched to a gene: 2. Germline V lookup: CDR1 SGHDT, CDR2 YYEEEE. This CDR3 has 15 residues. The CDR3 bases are TGTGCCAGCAGCTTTGGACAGGGGATGAACACTGAAGCTTTCTTT. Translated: CASSFGQGMNTEAFF.

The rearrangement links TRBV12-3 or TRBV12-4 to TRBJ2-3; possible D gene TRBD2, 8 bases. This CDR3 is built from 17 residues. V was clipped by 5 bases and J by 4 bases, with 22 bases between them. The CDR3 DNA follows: TGTGCCAGCAGTGTAGTTACAGGGGTCGGGGGGGCAGATACGCAGTATTTT. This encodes CASSVVTGVGGADTQYF.

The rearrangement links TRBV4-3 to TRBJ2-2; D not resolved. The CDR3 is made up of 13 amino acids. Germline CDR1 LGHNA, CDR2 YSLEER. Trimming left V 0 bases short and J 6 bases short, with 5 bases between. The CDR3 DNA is TGCGCCAGCAGCCAAGAAGCTTCCGGGGAGCTGTTTTTT. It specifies CASSQEASGELFF.

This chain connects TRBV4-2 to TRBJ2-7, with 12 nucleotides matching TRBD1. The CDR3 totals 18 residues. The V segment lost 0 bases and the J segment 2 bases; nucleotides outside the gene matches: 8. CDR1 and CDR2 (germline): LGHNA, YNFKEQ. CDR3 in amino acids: CASSQEAWGTGGAYEQYF. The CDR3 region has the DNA TGTGCCAGCAGCCAAGAGGCATGGGGGACAGGGGGCGCCTACGAGCAGTACTTC.

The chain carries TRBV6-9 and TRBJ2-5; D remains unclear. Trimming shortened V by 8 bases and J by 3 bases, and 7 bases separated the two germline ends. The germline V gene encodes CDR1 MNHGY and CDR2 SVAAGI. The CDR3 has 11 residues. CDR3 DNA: TGTGCCAGCCCGGCAGAAGAGACCCAGTACTTC. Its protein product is CASPAEETQYF.

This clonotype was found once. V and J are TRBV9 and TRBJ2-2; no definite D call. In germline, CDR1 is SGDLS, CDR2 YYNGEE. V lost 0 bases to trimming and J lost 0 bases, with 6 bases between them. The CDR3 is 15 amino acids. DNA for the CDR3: TGTGCCAGCAGCGTAGTTGCGGCGAACACCGGGGAGCTGTTTTTT. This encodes CASSVVAANTGELFF.

As DNA, the CDR3 is TGTGCCAGCAGTCTAAATCGGGGGCGCGGAGAGACCCAGTACTTC. Its translation is CASSLNRGRGETQYF. V gene TRBV12-3 or TRBV12-4 combines with J gene TRBJ2-5; tentatively, D is TRBD1 or TRBD2 (6 bases each). V lost 5 bases to trimming and J lost 4 bases, with 17 bases between them. This CDR3 has 15 amino acids.

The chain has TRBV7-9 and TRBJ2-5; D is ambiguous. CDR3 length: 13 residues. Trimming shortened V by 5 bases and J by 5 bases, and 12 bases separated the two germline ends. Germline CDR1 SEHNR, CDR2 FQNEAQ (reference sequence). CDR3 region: CASSRVEYETQYF. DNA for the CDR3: TGTGCCAGCAGCCGGGTGGAGTACGAGACCCAGTACTTC.

The CDR3 loop reads CASSLETSGRANFYYEQYF. The CDR3 region has the DNA TGCGCCAGCAGCTTGGAGACTAGCGGGAGAGCCAACTTCTATTACGAGCAGTACTTC. The rearrangement joins TRBV5-1 to TRBJ2-7; 12 positions agree with TRBD2. The CDR3 consists of 19 residues. The germline V gene has CDR1 SGHRS and CDR2 YFSETQ. Unmatched junction bases numbered 14, after V lost 0 bases and J lost 4 bases.

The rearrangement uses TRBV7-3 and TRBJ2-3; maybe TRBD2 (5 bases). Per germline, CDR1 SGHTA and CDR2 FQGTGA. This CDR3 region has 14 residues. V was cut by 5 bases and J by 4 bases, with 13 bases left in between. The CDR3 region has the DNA TGTGCCAGCAGCCCCGGACTTGGCCCAGATACGCAGTATTTT. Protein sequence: CASSPGLGPDTQYF.

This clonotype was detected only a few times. The CDR3, as DNA: TGTGCCAGCAGCCTCGCCGGGATGAACACTGAAGCTTTCTTT. Translated, it gives CASSLAGMNTEAFF. The chain uses TRBV3-1 and TRBJ1-1; D not certain. This CDR3 comprises 14 residues. V lost 4 bases and J lost 0, with 9 bases in between. From germline, CDR1 is LGHDT and CDR2 YNNKEL (reference sequence).

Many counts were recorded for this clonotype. The CDR3 bases are TGTGCCAGCAGCCGACCGATCATAGAGACCCAGTACTTC. It codes for CASSRPIIETQYF. This chain joins TRBV2 and TRBJ2-5; the D is unclear. The CDR3 consists of 13 residues. The germline V gene encodes CDR1 SNHLY and CDR2 FYNNEI. Trimming pared 6 bases from V and 4 bases from J, leaving 12 bases between.

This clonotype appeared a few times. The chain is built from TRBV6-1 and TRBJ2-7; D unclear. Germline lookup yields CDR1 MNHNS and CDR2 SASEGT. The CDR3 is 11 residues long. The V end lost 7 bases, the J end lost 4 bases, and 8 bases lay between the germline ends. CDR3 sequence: CASTYAYEQYF. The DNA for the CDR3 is TGTGCCAGCACGTATGCGTACGAGCAGTACTTC.

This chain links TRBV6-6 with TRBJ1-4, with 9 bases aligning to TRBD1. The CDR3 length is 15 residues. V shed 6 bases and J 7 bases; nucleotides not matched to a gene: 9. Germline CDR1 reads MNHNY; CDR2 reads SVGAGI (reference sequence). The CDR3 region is CASSPYGTGSEKLFF. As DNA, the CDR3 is TGTGCCAGCAGCCCATACGGGACAGGGAGTGAAAAACTGTTTTTT.

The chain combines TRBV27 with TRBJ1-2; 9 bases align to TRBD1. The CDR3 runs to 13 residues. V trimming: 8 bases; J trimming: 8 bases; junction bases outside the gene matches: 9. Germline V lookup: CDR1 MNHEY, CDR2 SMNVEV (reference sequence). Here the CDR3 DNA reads TGTGCCAGCGCAACAGGGGGCGCGGGAGGCTACACCTTC. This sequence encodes CASATGGAGGYTF.

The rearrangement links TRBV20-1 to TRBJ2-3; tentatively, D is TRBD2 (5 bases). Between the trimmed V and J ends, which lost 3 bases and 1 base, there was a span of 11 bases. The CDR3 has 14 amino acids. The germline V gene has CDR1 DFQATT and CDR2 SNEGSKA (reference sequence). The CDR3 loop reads CSARRGSGTDTQYF. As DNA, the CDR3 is TGCAGTGCTAGGCGAGGGTCTGGCACAGATACGCAGTATTTT.

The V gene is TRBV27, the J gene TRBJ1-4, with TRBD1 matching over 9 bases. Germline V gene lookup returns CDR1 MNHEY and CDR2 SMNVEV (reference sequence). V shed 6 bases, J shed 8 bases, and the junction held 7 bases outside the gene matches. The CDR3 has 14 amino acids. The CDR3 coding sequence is TGTGCCAGCAGAATGACAGGGGGGGAGGAAAAACTGTTTTTT. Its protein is CASRMTGGEEKLFF.

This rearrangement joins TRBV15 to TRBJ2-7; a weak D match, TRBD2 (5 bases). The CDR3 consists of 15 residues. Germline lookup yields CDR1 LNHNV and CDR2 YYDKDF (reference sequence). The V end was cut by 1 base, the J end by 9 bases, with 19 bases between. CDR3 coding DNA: TGTGCCACCAGCAGAGCAAGGCCTAGCCTACGAGGGCAGTACTTC. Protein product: CATSRARPSLRGQYF.

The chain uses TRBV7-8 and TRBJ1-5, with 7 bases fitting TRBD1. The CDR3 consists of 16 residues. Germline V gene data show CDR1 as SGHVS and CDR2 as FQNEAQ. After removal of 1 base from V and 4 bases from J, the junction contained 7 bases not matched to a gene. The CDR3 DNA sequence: TGTGCCAGCAGCTTAGGGGACAGCTTCTCAAATCAGCCCCAGCATTTT. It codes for CASSLGDSFSNQPQHF.

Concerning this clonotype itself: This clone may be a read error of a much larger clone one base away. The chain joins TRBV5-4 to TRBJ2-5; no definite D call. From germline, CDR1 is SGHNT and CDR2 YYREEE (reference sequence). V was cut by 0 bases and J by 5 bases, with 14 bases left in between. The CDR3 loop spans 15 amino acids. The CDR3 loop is CASSLASGTLETQYF. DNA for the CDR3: TGTGCCAGCAGCTTGGCTTCTGGCACCCTGGAGACCCAGTACTTC.

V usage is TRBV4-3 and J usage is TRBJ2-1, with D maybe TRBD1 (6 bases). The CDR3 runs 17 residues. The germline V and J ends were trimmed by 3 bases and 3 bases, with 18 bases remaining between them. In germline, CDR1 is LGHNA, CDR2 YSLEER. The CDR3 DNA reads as TGCGCCAGCAGCCAGGGGCCGTGGACAGCAAACTACAATGAGCAGTTCTTC. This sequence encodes CASSQGPWTANYNEQFF.

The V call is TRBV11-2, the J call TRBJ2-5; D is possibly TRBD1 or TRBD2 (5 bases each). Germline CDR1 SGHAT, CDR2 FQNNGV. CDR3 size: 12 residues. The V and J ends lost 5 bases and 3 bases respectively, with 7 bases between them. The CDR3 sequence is CASSEGKETQYF. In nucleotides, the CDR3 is TGTGCCAGCAGCGAGGGGAAAGAGACCCAGTACTTC.

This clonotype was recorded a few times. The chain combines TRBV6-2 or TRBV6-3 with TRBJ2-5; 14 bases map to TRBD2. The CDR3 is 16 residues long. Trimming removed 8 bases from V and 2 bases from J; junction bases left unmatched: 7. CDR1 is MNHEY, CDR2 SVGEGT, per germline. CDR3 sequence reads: CASWGLAGVRQETQYF. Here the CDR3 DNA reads TGTGCCAGCTGGGGACTAGCGGGAGTACGACAAGAGACCCAGTACTTC.

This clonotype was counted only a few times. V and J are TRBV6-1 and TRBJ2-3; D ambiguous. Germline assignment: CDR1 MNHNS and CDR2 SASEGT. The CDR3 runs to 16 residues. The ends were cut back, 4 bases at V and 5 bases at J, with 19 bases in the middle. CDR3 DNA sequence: TGTGCCAGCAGTGCTCCTAGGGCCTTGGGTGGAGATACGCAGTATTTT. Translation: CASSAPRALGGDTQYF.